This T cell receptor (beta chain) was retrieved from a study of blood T cell repertoires in COVID-19. In the study overall: Sites in the United States, Italy and Spain provided acute and convalescent COVID-19 samples. T cells, B-cell-depleted T cells, or PBMCs supplied cDNA or gDNA.

Authors' processing steps: Amplification of reference gene primers provided the estimated nucleated cell counts. TCRdb keeps only in-frame clones here, not all; method: immunoSEQ multiplex PCR. V and J calls and clone size come straight from that table; D and trimming were deduced from the DNA. This sample yields about half a million clones, of which 80% to 90% are seen a single time; 3% to 3.5% belongs to the top ten. This clone was picked up one time. Trimming took off 1 base at V and 6 bases at J, with 11 bases between the two ends. The CDR3 totals 14 residues. CDR1 SGHRS and CDR2 YFSETQ come from the germline V gene.

The sequence came from a human donor in a cohort sampled during active COVID-19. The chain joins TRBV5-1 to TRBJ2-1; perhaps TRBD2 as D (5 bases). Sample: peripheral blood. The chain's CDR3 is CASSLLLEGNEQFF. The CDR3 bases are TGCGCCAGCAGCTTGTTGCTAGAGGGCAATGAGCAGTTCTTC.